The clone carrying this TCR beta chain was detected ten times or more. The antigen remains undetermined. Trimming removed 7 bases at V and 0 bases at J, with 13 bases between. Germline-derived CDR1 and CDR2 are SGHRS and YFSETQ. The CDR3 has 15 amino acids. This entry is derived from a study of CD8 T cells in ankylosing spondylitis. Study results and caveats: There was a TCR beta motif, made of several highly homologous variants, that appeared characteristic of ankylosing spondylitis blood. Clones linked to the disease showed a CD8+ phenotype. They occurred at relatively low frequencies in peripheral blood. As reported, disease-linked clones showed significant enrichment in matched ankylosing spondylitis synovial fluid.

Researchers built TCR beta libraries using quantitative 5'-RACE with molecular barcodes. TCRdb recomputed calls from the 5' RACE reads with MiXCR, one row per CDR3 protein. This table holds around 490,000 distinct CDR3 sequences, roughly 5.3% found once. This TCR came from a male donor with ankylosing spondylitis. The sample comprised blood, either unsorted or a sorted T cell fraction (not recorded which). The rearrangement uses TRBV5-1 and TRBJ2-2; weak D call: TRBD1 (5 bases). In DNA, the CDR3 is TGCGCCAGCGGGCCGGACATAACGAACACCGGGGAGCTGTTTTTT. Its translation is CASGPDITNTGELFF.